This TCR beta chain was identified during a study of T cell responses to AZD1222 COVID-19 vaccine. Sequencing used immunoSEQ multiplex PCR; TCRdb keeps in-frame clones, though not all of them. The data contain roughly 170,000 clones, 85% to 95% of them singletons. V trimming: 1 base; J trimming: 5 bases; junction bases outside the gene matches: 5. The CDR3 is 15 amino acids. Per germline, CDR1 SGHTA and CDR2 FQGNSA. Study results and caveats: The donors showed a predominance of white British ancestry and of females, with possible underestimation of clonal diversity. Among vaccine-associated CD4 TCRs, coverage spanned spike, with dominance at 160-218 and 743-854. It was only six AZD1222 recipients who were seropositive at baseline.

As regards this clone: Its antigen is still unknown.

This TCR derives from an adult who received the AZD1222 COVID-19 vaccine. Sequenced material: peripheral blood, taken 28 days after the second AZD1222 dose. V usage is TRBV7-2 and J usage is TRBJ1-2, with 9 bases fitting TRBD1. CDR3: CASSLGPGQGYGYTF. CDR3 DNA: TGTGCCAGCAGCTTAGGGCCGGGACAGGGTTATGGCTACACCTTC. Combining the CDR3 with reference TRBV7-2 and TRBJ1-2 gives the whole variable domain GAGVSQSPSNKVTEKGKDVELRCDPISGHTALYWYRQSLGQGLEFLIYFQGNSAPDKSGLPSDRFSAERTGGSVSTLTIQRTQQEDSAVYLCASSLGPGQGYGYTFGSGTRLTVV.